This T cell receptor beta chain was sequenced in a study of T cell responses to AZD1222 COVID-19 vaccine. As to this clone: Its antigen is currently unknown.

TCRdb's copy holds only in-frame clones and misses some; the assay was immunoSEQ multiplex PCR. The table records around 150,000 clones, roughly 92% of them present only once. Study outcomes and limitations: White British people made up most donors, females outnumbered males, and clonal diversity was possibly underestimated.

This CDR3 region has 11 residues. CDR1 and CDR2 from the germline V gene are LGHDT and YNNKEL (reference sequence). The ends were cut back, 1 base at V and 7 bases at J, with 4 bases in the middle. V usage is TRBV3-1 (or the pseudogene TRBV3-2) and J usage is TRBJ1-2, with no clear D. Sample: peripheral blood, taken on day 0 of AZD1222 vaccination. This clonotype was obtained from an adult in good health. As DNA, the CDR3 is TGTGCCAGCAGCCAAGGGGCTGGCTACACCTTC. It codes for CASSQGAGYTF.